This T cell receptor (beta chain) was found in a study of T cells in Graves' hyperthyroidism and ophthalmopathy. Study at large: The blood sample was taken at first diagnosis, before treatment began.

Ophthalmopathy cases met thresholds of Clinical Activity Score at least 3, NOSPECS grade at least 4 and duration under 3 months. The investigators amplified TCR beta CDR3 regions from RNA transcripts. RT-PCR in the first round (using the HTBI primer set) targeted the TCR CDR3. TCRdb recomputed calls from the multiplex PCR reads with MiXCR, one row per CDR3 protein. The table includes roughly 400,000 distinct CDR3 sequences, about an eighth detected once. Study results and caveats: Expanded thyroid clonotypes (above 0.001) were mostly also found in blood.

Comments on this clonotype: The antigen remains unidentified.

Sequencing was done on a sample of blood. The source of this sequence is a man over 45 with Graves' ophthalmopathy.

In nucleotides, the CDR3 is TGTGCCAGCAGCTTCGGCGGGAGCCCCCCCGAGCAGTACTTC. Translation: CASSFGGSPPEQYF. The genes are TRBV11-2 and TRBJ2-7; 7 bases line up with TRBD2. V lost 3 bases to trimming and J lost 6 bases; unmatched junction nucleotides: 8. Per germline, CDR1 SGHAT and CDR2 FQNNGV. The CDR3 covers 14 residues.